This is a list of T cell receptor beta chains from one sample in a study of OX40 agonist ivuxolimab in advanced cancers. The repertoire was sequenced with immunoSEQ multiplex PCR; TCRdb's copy has only in-frame clones and lacks some. The sample has 50,000 to 70,000 clones, around 87% seen once. This material consisted of CD4+ or CD8+ T cells sorted from blood, taken in a trial of the OX40 agonist ivuxolimab. The source is an adult with an advanced solid tumor such as melanoma, head and neck, liver or kidney cancer. Each CDR3 is given with its conserved first and last residue. The D gene is left open where the match is weak. Only some rows state a clone size, as once, few, many or a class for expanded clones.

cdr3_nt: TGTGCCAGCAGTTACTCGCGTTCCAGGGACTCCGAAGCTTTCTTT
cdr3_aa: CASSYSRSRDSEAFF
clone_size: .
j_call: TRBJ1-1
d_call: .
v_call: TRBV6-5

cdr3_nt: TGTGCTAGTGGTTTGGGTATTTCTGATACGCAGTATTTT
cdr3_aa: CASGLGISDTQYF
clone_size: .
j_call: TRBJ2-3
d_call: .
v_call: TRBV12-5

cdr3_nt: TGTGCCAGCAGTGCCCCGGGAGATTATAATTCACCCCTCCACTTT
cdr3_aa: CASSAPGDYNSPLHF
clone_size: .
j_call: TRBJ1-6
d_call: .
v_call: TRBV25-1

cdr3_nt: TGCAGCGTTAAAACTTGGGGGCAGACTGGCTACACCTTC
cdr3_aa: CSVKTWGQTGYTF
clone_size: once
j_call: TRBJ1-2
d_call: .
v_call: TRBV29-1

cdr3_nt: TGTGCCAGCAGTGCACGGGGGGCCCCCAACACCGGGGAGCTGTTTTTT
cdr3_aa: CASSARGAPNTGELFF
clone_size: .
j_call: TRBJ2-2
d_call: .
v_call: TRBV2

cdr3_nt: TGTGCCAGCAGCGTAGTGGGGGGTTACACTGAAGCTTTCTTT
cdr3_aa: CASSVVGGYTEAFF
clone_size: .
j_call: TRBJ1-1
d_call: .
v_call: TRBV9

cdr3_nt: TGCGCCAGCAGGTTGGGAGGGTCGGGAGGATACAATGAGCAGTTCTTC
cdr3_aa: CASRLGGSGGYNEQFF
clone_size: few
j_call: TRBJ2-1
d_call: TRBD2
v_call: TRBV5-1

cdr3_nt: TGTGCCAGCAGCCCTGGGACAGCGAACTATGGCTACACCTTC
cdr3_aa: CASSPGTANYGYTF
clone_size: .
j_call: TRBJ1-2
d_call: TRBD1
v_call: TRBV7-6

cdr3_nt: TGTGCCAGCGCCCCCGGAGGGTTCTCCGGGGAGCTGTTTTTT
cdr3_aa: CASAPGGFSGELFF
clone_size: .
j_call: TRBJ2-2
d_call: .
v_call: TRBV27

cdr3_nt: TGTGCCAGCAGCTCTGGGAGGGATGAGCAGTTCTTC
cdr3_aa: CASSSGRDEQFF
clone_size: .
j_call: TRBJ2-1
d_call: TRBD2
v_call: TRBV7-8

cdr3_nt: TGTGCCAGCAGTGAATTAGTGAATTCACCCCTCCACTTT
cdr3_aa: CASSELVNSPLHF
clone_size: once
j_call: TRBJ1-6
d_call: .
v_call: TRBV25-1

cdr3_nt: TGTGCCAGCAGCTCCTTCACCTCTGGGGCCAACGTCCTGACTTTC
cdr3_aa: CASSSFTSGANVLTF
clone_size: .
j_call: TRBJ2-6
d_call: .
v_call: TRBV7-6

cdr3_nt: TGTGCCAGCAGTCGAGTGACGCTGAGCACAGATACGCAGTATTTT
cdr3_aa: CASSRVTLSTDTQYF
clone_size: once
j_call: TRBJ2-3
d_call: .
v_call: TRBV28

cdr3_nt: TGTGCTAGTGGTTTGGTACTAGGGTCGGGTGGAAACACCATATATTTT
cdr3_aa: CASGLVLGSGGNTIYF
clone_size: .
j_call: TRBJ1-3
d_call: .
v_call: TRBV12-5

cdr3_nt: TGTGCCAGCAGTGTCGATACTAACTATGGCTACACCTTC
cdr3_aa: CASSVDTNYGYTF
clone_size: .
j_call: TRBJ1-2
d_call: .
v_call: TRBV6-5

cdr3_nt: TGTGCCAGCAGCCAAGGACTAGCGGGACAAGAGACCCAGTACTTC
cdr3_aa: CASSQGLAGQETQYF
clone_size: .
j_call: TRBJ2-5
d_call: TRBD2
v_call: TRBV5-6

cdr3_nt: TGTGCCAGCAGTCCCGGGGGCGTTCTTCGTTACGAGCAGTACTTC
cdr3_aa: CASSPGGVLRYEQYF
clone_size: .
j_call: TRBJ2-7
d_call: .
v_call: TRBV28

cdr3_nt: TGTGCCAGCAGCGTATCAGGTCGGGGGGATGGCACAGATACGCAGTATTTT
cdr3_aa: CASSVSGRGDGTDTQYF
clone_size: .
j_call: TRBJ2-3
d_call: TRBD2
v_call: TRBV9

cdr3_nt: TGTGCCAGCAGCGCCTCCCTGGGGAGCGCCGAGCAGTACTTC
cdr3_aa: CASSASLGSAEQYF
clone_size: .
j_call: TRBJ2-7
d_call: .
v_call: TRBV9

cdr3_nt: TGTGCCAGCTCACCAGCGGGGGCGCCCTACGAGCAGTACTTC
cdr3_aa: CASSPAGAPYEQYF
clone_size: .
j_call: TRBJ2-7
d_call: .
v_call: TRBV18

cdr3_nt: TGCAGTGCGAACAGGGGATTTGAGCAGTTCTTC
cdr3_aa: CSANRGFEQFF
clone_size: .
j_call: TRBJ2-1
d_call: TRBD1
v_call: TRBV20-1

cdr3_nt: TGTGCCAGCACCTCCCCCCAGGGACAGCCTTACGAGCAGTACTTC
cdr3_aa: CASTSPQGQPYEQYF
clone_size: .
j_call: TRBJ2-7
d_call: TRBD1
v_call: TRBV6-5

cdr3_nt: TGCGCCAGCAGTGAGTCGGGACAGGGTTACACTGAAGCTTTCTTT
cdr3_aa: CASSESGQGYTEAFF
clone_size: .
j_call: TRBJ1-1
d_call: TRBD1
v_call: TRBV10-1

cdr3_nt: TGTGCCAGCAGCCCTCCGGGGGCAGCCTCCTACAATGAGCAGTTCTTC
cdr3_aa: CASSPPGAASYNEQFF
clone_size: .
j_call: TRBJ2-1
d_call: .
v_call: TRBV7-3

cdr3_nt: TGCGCCAGCAGCTCCGTCCCGGGACAGGGACCCCAGCATTTT
cdr3_aa: CASSSVPGQGPQHF
clone_size: .
j_call: TRBJ1-5
d_call: TRBD1
v_call: TRBV5-1

cdr3_nt: TGTGCCAGCAGACCTGTAATGAATTCACCCCTCCACTTT
cdr3_aa: CASRPVMNSPLHF
clone_size: .
j_call: TRBJ1-6
d_call: .
v_call: TRBV6-5

cdr3_nt: TGCGCCAGCAGCTTGGACAGTCCCCGCGACGGCTACACCTTC
cdr3_aa: CASSLDSPRDGYTF
clone_size: .
j_call: TRBJ1-2
d_call: .
v_call: TRBV5-1

cdr3_nt: TGTGCCAGCAGTTTACAGGGAATTGGCTATGGCTACACCTTC
cdr3_aa: CASSLQGIGYGYTF
clone_size: .
j_call: TRBJ1-2
d_call: .
v_call: TRBV27

cdr3_nt: TGTGCCAGTAGTATGGCGGGAGTAGGGACCCAGTACTTC
cdr3_aa: CASSMAGVGTQYF
clone_size: .
j_call: TRBJ2-5
d_call: TRBD2
v_call: TRBV19

cdr3_nt: TGTGCCAGCAGGGACAGCAGCAATCAGCCCCAGCATTTT
cdr3_aa: CASRDSSNQPQHF
clone_size: .
j_call: TRBJ1-5
d_call: .
v_call: TRBV2

cdr3_nt: TGTGCCAGTAGAGTACTAGCGGGAGAGGGTGAGCAGTTCTTC
cdr3_aa: CASRVLAGEGEQFF
clone_size: .
j_call: TRBJ2-1
d_call: TRBD2
v_call: TRBV19

cdr3_nt: TGTGCCAGTAGTATTGGACGTGCCGGCGATCAGCCCCAGCATTTT
cdr3_aa: CASSIGRAGDQPQHF
clone_size: .
j_call: TRBJ1-5
d_call: .
v_call: TRBV19

cdr3_nt: TGTGCCAGCAGCTTAGGACGCGGCGGATACACCATATATTTT
cdr3_aa: CASSLGRGGYTIYF
clone_size: .
j_call: TRBJ1-3
d_call: .
v_call: TRBV7-9

cdr3_nt: TGTGCCAGCAGCTTGGGTAGGGACCGGGAAAGCTATGGCTACACCTTC
cdr3_aa: CASSLGRDRESYGYTF
clone_size: .
j_call: TRBJ1-2
d_call: .
v_call: TRBV5-4

cdr3_nt: TGTGCCAGCAGTCTCTGGACTAGCGGGGGGGATGAGCAGTTCTTC
cdr3_aa: CASSLWTSGGDEQFF
clone_size: .
j_call: TRBJ2-1
d_call: TRBD2
v_call: TRBV6-1